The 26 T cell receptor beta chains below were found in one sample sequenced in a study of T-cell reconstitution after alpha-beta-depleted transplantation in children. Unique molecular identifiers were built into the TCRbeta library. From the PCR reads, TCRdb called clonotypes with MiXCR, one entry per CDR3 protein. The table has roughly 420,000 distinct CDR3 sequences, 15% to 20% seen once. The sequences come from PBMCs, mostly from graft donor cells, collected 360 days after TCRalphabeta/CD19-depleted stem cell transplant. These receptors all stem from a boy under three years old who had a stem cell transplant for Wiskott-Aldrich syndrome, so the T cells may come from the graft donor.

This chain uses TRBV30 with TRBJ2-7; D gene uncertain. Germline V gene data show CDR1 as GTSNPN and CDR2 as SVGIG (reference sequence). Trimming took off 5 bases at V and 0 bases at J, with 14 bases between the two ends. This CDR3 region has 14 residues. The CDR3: CAWGTTWDSYEQYF. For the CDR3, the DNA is TGTGCCTGGGGCACGACGTGGGACTCCTACGAGCAGTACTTC.

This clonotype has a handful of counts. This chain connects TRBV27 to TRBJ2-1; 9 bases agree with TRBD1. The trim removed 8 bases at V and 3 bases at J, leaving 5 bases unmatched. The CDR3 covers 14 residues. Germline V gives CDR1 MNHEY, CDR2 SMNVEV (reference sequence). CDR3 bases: TGTGCCAGCCGGGACAGGGACTACTACAATGAGCAGTTCTTC. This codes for CASRDRDYYNEQFF.

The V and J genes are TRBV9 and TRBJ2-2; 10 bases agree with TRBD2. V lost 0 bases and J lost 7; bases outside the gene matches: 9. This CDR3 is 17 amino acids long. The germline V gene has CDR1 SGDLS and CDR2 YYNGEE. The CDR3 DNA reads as TGTGCCAGCAGCGTAGAGGGACTAGCGAAACGGGGCGGGGAGCTGTTTTTT. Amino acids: CASSVEGLAKRGGELFF.

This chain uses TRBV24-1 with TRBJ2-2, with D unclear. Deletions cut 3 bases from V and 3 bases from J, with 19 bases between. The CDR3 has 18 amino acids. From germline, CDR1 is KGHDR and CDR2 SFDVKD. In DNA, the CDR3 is TGTGCCACCAGTGATCGAACCGAGCCCCACTCACACACCGGGGAGCTGTTTTTT. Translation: CATSDRTEPHSHTGELFF.

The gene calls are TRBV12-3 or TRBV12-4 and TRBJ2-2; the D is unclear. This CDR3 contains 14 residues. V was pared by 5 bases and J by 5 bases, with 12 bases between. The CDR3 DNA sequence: TGTGCCAGCAGTCCTTCTCAGCTAACCGGGGAGCTGTTTTTT. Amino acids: CASSPSQLTGELFF.

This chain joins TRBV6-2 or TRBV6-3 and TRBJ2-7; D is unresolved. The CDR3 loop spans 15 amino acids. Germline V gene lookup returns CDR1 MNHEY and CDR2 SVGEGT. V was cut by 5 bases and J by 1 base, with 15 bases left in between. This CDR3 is CASSDPVASSYEQYF. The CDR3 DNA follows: TGTGCCAGCAGTGATCCGGTGGCATCTTCCTACGAGCAGTACTTC.

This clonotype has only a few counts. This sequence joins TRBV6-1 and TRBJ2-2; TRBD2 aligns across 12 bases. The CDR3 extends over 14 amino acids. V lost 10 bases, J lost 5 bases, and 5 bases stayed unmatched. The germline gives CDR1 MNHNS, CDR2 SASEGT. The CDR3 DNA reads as TGTGCCATCCGGACTAGCGGGAAGACCGGGGAGCTGTTTTTT. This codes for CAIRTSGKTGELFF.

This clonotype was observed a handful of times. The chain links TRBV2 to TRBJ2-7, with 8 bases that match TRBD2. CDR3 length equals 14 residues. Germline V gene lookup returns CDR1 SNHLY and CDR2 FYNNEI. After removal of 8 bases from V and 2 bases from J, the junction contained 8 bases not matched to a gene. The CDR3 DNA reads TGTGCCAGCCAGCGGGAGCGCGGGACCTACGAGCAGTACTTC. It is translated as CASQRERGTYEQYF. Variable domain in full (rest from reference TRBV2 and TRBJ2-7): EPEVTQTPSHQVTQMGQEVILRCVPISNHLYFYWYRQILGQKVEFLVSFYNNEISEKSEIFDDQFSVERPDGSNFTLKIRSTKLEDSAMYFCASQRERGTYEQYFGPGTRLTVT.

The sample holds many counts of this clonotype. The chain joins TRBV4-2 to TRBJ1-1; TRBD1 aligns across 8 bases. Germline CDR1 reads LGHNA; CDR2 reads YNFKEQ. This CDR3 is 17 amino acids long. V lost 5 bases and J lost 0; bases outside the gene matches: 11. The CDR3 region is CASSDRTGYGVNTEAFF. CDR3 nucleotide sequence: TGTGCCAGCAGCGATCGGACAGGGTATGGAGTGAACACTGAAGCTTTCTTT.

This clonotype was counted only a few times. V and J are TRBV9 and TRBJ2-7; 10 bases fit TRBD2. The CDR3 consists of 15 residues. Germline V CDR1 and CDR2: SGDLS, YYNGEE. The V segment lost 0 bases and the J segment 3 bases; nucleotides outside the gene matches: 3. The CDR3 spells CASSVGTSGIYEQYF. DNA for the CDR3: TGTGCCAGCAGCGTAGGGACTAGCGGCATCTACGAGCAGTACTTC.

In nucleotides, the CDR3 is TGTGCCTTCAGGAACACTGAAGCTTTCTTT. Protein: CAFRNTEAFF. This sequence joins TRBV30 and TRBJ1-1, with D hard to call. The ends were cut back, 7 bases at V and 1 base at J, with 4 bases in the middle. The CDR3 runs 10 residues. Per germline, CDR1 GTSNPN and CDR2 SVGIG (reference sequence).

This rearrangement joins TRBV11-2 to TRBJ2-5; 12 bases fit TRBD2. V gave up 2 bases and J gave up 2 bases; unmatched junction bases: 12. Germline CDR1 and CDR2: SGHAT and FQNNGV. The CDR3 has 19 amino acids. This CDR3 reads CASSLKRRWTSGAQETQYF. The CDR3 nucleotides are TGTGCCAGCAGCTTAAAAAGGAGGTGGACTAGCGGGGCTCAAGAGACCCAGTACTTC.

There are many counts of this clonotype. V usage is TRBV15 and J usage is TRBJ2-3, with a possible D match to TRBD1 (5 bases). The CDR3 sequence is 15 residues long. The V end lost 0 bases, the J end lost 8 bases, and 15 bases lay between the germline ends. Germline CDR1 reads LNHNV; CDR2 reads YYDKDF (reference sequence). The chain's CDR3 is CATSREGSRAVTQYF. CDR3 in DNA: TGTGCCACCAGCAGAGAAGGTAGCAGGGCTGTTACGCAGTATTTT.

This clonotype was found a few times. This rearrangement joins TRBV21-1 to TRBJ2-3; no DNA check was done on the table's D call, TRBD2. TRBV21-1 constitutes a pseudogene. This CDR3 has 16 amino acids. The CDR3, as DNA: TGTGCCAGCACCCCGGGACTAGTTTTCCCCACAGATACGCAGTATTTT. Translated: CASTPGLVFPTDTQYF.

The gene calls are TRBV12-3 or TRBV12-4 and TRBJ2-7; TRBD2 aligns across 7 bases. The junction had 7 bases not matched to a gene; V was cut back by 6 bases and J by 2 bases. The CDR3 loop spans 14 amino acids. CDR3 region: CASRGAGLPYEQYF. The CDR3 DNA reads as TGTGCCAGCAGGGGAGCGGGGCTCCCCTACGAGCAGTACTTC.

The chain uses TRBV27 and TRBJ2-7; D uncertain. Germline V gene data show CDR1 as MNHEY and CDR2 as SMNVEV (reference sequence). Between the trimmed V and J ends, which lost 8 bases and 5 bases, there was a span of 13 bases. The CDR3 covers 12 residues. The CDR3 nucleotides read TGTGCCAGCGGCCTTGGACCGAACGAGCAGTACTTC. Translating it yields CASGLGPNEQYF.

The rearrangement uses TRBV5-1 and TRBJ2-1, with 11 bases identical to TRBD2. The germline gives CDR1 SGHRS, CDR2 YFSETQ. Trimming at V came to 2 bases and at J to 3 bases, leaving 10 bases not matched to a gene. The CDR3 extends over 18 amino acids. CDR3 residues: CASSFRLAGSGYYNEQFF. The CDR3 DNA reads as TGCGCCAGCAGCTTTCGACTAGCGGGATCTGGCTACTACAATGAGCAGTTCTTC.

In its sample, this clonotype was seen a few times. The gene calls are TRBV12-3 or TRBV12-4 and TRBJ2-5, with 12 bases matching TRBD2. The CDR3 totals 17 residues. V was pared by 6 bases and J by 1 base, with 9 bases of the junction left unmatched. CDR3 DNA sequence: TGTGCCAGCAGCCCTAGCGGGAGGGGGTCGCTCCAAGAGACCCAGTACTTC. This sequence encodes CASSPSGRGSLQETQYF.

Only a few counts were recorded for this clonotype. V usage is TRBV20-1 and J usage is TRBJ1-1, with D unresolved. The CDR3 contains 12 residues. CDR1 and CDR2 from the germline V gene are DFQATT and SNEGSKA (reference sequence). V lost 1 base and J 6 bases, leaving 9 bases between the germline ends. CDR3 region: CSARGLVAEAFF. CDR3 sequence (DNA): TGCAGTGCTAGAGGACTGGTGGCTGAAGCTTTCTTT.

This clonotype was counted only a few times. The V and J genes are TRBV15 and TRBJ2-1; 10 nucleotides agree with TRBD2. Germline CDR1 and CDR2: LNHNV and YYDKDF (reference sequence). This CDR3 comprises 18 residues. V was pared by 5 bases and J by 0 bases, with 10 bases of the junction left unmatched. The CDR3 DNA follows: TGTGCCACCAGCGGGCAGACTAGCGGGTATAGCTCCTACAATGAGCAGTTCTTC. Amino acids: CATSGQTSGYSSYNEQFF.

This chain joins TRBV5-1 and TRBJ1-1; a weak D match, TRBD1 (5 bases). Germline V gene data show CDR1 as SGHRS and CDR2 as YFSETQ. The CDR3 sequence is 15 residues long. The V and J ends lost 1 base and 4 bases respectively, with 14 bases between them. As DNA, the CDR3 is TGCGCCAGCAGCTTGAAAGCAGGGCCGATCACTGAAGCTTTCTTT. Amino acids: CASSLKAGPITEAFF.

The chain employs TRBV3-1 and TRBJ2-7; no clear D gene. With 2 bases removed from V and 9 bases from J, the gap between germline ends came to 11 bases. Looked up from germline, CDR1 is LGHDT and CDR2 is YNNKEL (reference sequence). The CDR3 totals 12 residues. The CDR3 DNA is TGTGCCAGCAGCCAACAGGCCCACGCGCAGTACTTC. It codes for CASSQQAHAQYF.

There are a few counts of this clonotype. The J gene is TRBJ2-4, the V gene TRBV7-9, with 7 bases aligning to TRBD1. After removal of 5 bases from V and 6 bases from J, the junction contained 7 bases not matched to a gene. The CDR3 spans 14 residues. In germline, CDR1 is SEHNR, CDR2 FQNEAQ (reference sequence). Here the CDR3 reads CASSAGGVRNIQYF. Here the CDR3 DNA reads TGTGCCAGCAGCGCAGGGGGTGTCAGAAACATTCAGTACTTC.

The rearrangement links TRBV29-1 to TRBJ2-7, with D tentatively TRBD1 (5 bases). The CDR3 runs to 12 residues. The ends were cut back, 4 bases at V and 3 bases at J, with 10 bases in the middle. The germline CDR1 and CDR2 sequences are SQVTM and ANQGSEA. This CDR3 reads CSVATAVYEQYF. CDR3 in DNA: TGCAGCGTTGCGACAGCCGTCTACGAGCAGTACTTC.

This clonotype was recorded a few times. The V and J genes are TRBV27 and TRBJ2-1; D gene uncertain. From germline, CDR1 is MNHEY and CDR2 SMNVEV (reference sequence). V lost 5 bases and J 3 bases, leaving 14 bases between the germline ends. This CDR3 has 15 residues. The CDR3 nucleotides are TGTGCCAGCAGTACGGTCGGCGAGGTCTACAATGAGCAGTTCTTC. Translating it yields CASSTVGEVYNEQFF.

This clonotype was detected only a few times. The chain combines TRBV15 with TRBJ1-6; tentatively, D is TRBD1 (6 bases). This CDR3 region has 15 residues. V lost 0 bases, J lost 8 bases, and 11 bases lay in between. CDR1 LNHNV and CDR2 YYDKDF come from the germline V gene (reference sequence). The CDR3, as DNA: TGTGCCACCAGCAGAGAAGGCAGGGGAGATTCACCCCTCCACTTT. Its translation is CATSREGRGDSPLHF.